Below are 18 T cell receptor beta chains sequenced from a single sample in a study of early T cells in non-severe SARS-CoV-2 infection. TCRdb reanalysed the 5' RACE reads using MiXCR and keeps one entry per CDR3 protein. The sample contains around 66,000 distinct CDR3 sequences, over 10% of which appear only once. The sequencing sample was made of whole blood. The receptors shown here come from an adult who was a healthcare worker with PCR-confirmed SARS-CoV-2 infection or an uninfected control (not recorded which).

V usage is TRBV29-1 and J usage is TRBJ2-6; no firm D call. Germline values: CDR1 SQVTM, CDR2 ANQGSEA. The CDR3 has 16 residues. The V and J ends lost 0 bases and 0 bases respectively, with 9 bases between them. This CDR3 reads CSVEDRTLSGANVLTF. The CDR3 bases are TGCAGCGTTGAAGATCGAACTCTCTCTGGGGCCAACGTCCTGACTTTC.

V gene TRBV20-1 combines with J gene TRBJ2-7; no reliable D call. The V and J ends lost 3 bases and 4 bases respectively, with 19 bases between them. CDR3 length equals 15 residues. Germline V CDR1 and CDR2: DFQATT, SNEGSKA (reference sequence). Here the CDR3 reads CSASIGRTFTYEQYF. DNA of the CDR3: TGCAGTGCTAGTATTGGCAGAACTTTTACTTACGAGCAGTACTTC.

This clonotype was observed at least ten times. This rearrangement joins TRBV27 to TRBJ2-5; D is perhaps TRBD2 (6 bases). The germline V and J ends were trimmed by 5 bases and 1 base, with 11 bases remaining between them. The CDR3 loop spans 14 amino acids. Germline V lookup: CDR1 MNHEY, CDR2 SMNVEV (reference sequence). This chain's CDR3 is CASSTLSGQETQYF. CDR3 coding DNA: TGTGCCAGCAGTACCCTTAGCGGCCAAGAGACCCAGTACTTC.

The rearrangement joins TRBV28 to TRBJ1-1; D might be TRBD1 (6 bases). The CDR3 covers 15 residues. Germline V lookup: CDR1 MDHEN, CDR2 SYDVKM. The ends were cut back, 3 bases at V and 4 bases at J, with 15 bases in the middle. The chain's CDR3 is CASSLKGVRGTEAFF. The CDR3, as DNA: TGTGCCAGCAGTTTGAAGGGGGTGAGGGGCACTGAAGCTTTCTTT.

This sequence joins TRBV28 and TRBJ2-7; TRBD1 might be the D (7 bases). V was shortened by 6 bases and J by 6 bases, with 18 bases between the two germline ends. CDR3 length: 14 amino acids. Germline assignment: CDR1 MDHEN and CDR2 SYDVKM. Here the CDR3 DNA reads TGTGCCAGCAGGCGTATAAACAGGGGAGGCGAGCAGTACTTC. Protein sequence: CASRRINRGGEQYF.

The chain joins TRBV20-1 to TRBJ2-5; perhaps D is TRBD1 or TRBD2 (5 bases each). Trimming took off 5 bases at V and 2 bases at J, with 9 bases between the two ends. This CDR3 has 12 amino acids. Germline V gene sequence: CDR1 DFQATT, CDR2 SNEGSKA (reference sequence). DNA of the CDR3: TGCAGTGCTGTGGGACCTCAAGAGACCCAGTACTTC. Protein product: CSAVGPQETQYF.

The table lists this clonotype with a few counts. DNA of the CDR3: TGTGCCAGCAGCGGGGGGCAGTCGAATTCACCCCTCCACTTT. Its translation: CASSGGQSNSPLHF. This rearrangement joins TRBV9 to TRBJ1-6; D might be TRBD1 (6 bases). Germline CDR1 SGDLS, CDR2 YYNGEE. The CDR3 has 14 residues. V was cut by 3 bases and J by 7 bases, with 11 bases left in between.

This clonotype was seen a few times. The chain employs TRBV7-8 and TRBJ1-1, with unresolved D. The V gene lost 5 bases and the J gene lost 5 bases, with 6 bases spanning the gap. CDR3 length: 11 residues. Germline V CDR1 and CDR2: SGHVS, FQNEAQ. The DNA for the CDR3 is TGTGCCAGCAGCCAGCAAACTGAAGCTTTCTTT. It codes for CASSQQTEAFF.

CDR3 protein: CASSLSTAEQFF. DNA of the CDR3: TGTGCCAGCAGTTTATCCACTGCGGAGCAGTTCTTC. The V call is TRBV28, the J call TRBJ2-1; D is uncertain. CDR1 is MDHEN, CDR2 SYDVKM, per germline. CDR3 size: 12 residues. V dropped 1 base and J dropped 10 bases, with 8 bases sitting between them.

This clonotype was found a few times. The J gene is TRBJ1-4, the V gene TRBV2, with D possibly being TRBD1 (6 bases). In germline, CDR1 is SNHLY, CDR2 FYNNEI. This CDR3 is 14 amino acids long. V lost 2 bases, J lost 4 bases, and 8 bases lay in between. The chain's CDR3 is CASSERTDNEKLFF. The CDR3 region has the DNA TGTGCCAGCAGTGAACGGACAGATAATGAAAAACTGTTTTTT. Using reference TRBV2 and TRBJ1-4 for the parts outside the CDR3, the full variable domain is EPEVTQTPSHQVTQMGQEVILRCVPISNHLYFYWYRQILGQKVEFLVSFYNNEISEKSEIFDDQFSVERPDGSNFTLKIRSTKLEDSAMYFCASSERTDNEKLFFGSGTQLSVL.

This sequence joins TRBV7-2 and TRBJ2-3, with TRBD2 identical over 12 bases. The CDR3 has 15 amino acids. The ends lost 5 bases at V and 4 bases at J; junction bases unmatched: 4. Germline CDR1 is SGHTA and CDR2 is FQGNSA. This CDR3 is CASSRLAGVADTQYF. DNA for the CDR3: TGTGCCAGCAGCAGACTAGCGGGAGTTGCAGATACGCAGTATTTT.

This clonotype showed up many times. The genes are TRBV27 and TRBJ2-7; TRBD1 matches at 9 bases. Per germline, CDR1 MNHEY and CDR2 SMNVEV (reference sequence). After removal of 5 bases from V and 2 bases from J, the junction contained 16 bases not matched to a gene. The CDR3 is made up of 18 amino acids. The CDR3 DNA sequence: TGTGCCAGCAGTACCTCCGGGACAGGGATTTTTGGGACCTACGAGCAGTACTTC. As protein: CASSTSGTGIFGTYEQYF.

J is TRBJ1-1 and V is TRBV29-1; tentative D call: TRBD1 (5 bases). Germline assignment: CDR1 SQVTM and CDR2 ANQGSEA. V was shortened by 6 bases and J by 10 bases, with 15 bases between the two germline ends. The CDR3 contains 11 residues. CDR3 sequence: CSVAGPRGAFF. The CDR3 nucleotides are TGCAGCGTAGCCGGGCCGAGGGGAGCTTTCTTT.

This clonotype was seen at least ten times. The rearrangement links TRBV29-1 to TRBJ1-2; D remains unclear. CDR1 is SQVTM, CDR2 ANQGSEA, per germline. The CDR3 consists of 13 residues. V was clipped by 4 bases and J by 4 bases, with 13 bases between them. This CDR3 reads CSVVGSTTYGYTF. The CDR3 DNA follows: TGCAGCGTTGTAGGCAGTACTACCTATGGCTACACCTTC.

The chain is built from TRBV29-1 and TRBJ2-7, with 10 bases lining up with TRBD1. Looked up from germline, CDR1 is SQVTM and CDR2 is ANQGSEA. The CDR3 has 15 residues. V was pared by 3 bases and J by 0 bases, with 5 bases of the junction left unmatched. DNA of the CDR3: TGCAGCGTTGAGGACAGGGGGAAGAGCTCCTACGAGCAGTACTTC. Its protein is CSVEDRGKSSYEQYF.

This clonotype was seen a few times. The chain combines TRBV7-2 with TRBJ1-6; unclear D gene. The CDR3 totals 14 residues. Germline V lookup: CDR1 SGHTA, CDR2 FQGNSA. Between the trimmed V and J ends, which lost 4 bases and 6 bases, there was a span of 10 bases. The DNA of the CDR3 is TGTGCCAGCAGCTCCGACATCGGTAATTCACCCCTCCACTTT. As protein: CASSSDIGNSPLHF.

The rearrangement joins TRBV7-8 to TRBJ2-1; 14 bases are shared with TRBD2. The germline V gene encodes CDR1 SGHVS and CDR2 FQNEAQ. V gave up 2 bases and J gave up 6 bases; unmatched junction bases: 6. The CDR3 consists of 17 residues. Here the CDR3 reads CASSLKTSGRAGNEQFF. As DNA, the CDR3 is TGTGCCAGCAGCTTAAAGACTAGCGGGAGGGCCGGCAATGAGCAGTTCTTC. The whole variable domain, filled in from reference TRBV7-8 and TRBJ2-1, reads GAGVSQSPRYKVAKRGQDVALRCDPISGHVSLFWYQQALGQGPEFLTYFQNEAQLDKSGLPSDRFFAERPEGSVSTLKIQRTQQEDSAVYLCASSLKTSGRAGNEQFFGPGTRLTVL.

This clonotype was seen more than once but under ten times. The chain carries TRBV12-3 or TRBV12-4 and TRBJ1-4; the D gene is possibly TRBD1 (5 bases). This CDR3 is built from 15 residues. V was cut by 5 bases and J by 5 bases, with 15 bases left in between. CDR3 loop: CASSPADRLNEKLFF. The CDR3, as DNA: TGTGCCAGCAGTCCTGCCGACAGATTGAATGAAAAACTGTTTTTT.